In this sample, the clone carrying this TCR beta chain turned up a few times. Germline V gene lookup returns CDR1 LGHNT and CDR2 FRNRAP. V was cut by 1 base and J by 2 bases, with 11 bases left in between. The CDR3 is made up of 15 amino acids. This sample is drawn from a study of blood T cells in healthy people across ages. Study summary: Template switching picked up about one barcoded beta molecule for each two T cells.

A second PCR of 7 to 11 cycles used a sample-barcoded 5' primer and a J-beta primer mix. From the 5' RACE reads, TCRdb called clonotypes with MiXCR, one entry per CDR3 protein. The table shows some 690,000 distinct CDR3 sequences, with approximately 21% occurring only once. This sequence joins TRBV12-5 and TRBJ2-5; D call uncertain. This clonotype originated in a man aged 65 to 79 in good health. The specimen sequenced was blood. CDR3 loop: CASGLGVSSQETQYF. The CDR3 DNA follows: TGTGCTAGTGGTTTGGGGGTTTCTAGTCAAGAGACCCAGTACTTC.